This T cell receptor (beta chain) was identified in a study of blood T cell repertoires in COVID-19. Study-level background: From T cells, B-cell-depleted T cells, or PBMCs came the material, which was cDNA or gDNA.

Trimming took 0 bases from V and 4 from J, leaving 20 bases between them. The CDR3 has 18 amino acids. Germline values: CDR1 SGHNT, CDR2 YYREEE (reference sequence). Here immunoSEQ multiplex PCR was the method, and the copy in TCRdb shows in-frame clones only, minus some. The sample has 200,000 to 300,000 clones; roughly 83% are singletons. This sequence was found in a man older than 75 with acute or convalescent COVID-19. Material for sequencing was peripheral blood. The rearrangement uses TRBV5-4 and TRBJ2-1, with D tentatively TRBD2 (6 bases). CDR3: CASSLASGAALLYNEQFF. CDR3 coding DNA: TGTGCCAGCAGCTTGGCATCGGGAGCCGCCTTACTATACAATGAGCAGTTCTTC. Complete variable domain (other parts from reference TRBV5-4 and TRBJ2-1): ETGVTQSPTHLIKTRGQQVTLRCSSQSGHNTVSWYQQALGQGPQFIFQYYREEENGRGNFPPRFSGLQFPNYSSELNVNALELDDSALYLCASSLASGAALLYNEQFFGPGTRLTVL.